This is a list of T cell receptor beta chains from one sample in a study of shared clonotypes between healthy human individuals. Clones were sequenced by immunoSEQ multiplex PCR, and TCRdb holds only the in-frame ones, with some missing. The sample contains about 980,000 clones, less than 85% of which appear only once. Sequenced sample: memory CD4+ T cells sorted from blood. These receptors came from a man between 18 and 35 years old in good health. Each CDR3 is given with its conserved first and last residue. Each record gives: J gene, clone size, D gene, V gene, CDR3 DNA, CDR3 protein. The D gene is left open where the match is weak. Clone size is shown for a subset of rows, as once, few, many or a class of expanded clone.

TRBJ2-3	NA	NA	TRBV9	TGTGCCAGCAGCGTAGGAGGCGGGGTAAGCACAGATACGCAGTATTTT	CASSVGGGVSTDTQYF
TRBJ1-6	few	TRBD1	TRBV28	TGTGCCAGCAGTCTCCGGACAGGCGGGGGGTCACCCCTCCACTTT	CASSLRTGGGSPLHF
TRBJ1-1	NA	NA	TRBV4-3	TGCGCCAGCAGCCAAACCTATTGGGGCACTGAAGCTTTCTTT	CASSQTYWGTEAFF
TRBJ1-2	NA	NA	TRBV11-2	TGTGCCAGCAGCCCTTCGGGATACCGCACTTCCCTGGGTGGCTACACCTTC	CASSPSGYRTSLGGYTF
TRBJ1-2	few	NA	TRBV2	TGTGCCAGCAAGACGGGTGAAATTTATGGCTACACCTTC	CASKTGEIYGYTF
TRBJ2-7	few	NA	TRBV5-1	TGCGCCAGCAGCTCCCTTAGGGGCCGCGACGAGCAGTACTTC	CASSSLRGRDEQYF
TRBJ2-3	NA	NA	TRBV7-9	TGTGCCAGCAGCTTAGGCACCCATACGCAGTATTTT	CASSLGTHTQYF
TRBJ1-1	few	TRBD1	TRBV19	TGTGCCAGTAGCCAGACAGGGGGCGGCGGTGAAGCTTTCTTT	CASSQTGGGGEAFF
TRBJ2-5	NA	NA	TRBV19	TGTGCCAGTAGTATAAAAGAGACCCAGTACTTC	CASSIKETQYF
TRBJ2-3	once	NA	TRBV7-9	TGTGCCAGCAGCTCATTACAGGGCTTCACAGATACGCAGTATTTT	CASSSLQGFTDTQYF
TRBJ2-5	NA	NA	TRBV29-1	TGCAGCGTTGAAGAAGGGGGGCGTGGGACCCAGTACTTC	CSVEEGGRGTQYF
TRBJ2-5	NA	TRBD2	TRBV13	TGTGCCAGCAGCTTAGGGCTAGCGGGAGAGGAGGAGGAGACCCAGTACTTC	CASSLGLAGEEEETQYF
TRBJ2-2	NA	NA	TRBV29-1	TGCAGCGTTGTGACCGAGACAGCTAACTCGAACACCGGGGAGCTGTTTTTT	CSVVTETANSNTGELFF
TRBJ2-1	NA	TRBD2	TRBV11-2	TGTGCCAGCAGCTTTCTAGCGGGGGGGCCCTACAATGAGCAGTTCTTC	CASSFLAGGPYNEQFF
TRBJ2-6	NA	NA	TRBV18	TGTGCCAGCTCACCAGGACAGATATCTGGGGCCAACGTCCTGACTTTC	CASSPGQISGANVLTF
TRBJ2-2	NA	NA	TRBV6-1	TGTGCCAGCAAGGGAGGGGGAGCGAACACCGGGGAGCTGTTTTTT	CASKGGGANTGELFF
TRBJ2-7	NA	TRBD2	TRBV29-1	TGCAGCGTTGAAGATGATTCGGTATTAGGACCTAGCGGGTACGAGCAGTACTTC	CSVEDDSVLGPSGYEQYF
TRBJ2-7	NA	TRBD1	TRBV29-1	TGCAGCGTTGGAAGGGGGACAGGGGGCCTCGGCGAGCAGTACTTC	CSVGRGTGGLGEQYF
TRBJ2-7	NA	TRBD2	TRBV14	TGTGCCAGCAGCCTCTCCTATAGCGGGATGAGGAACGAGCAGTACTTC	CASSLSYSGMRNEQYF
TRBJ2-1	NA	NA	TRBV4-3	TGCGCCAGCAGCCAAGATCGTGTCAGCTACAATGAGCAGTTCTTC	CASSQDRVSYNEQFF
TRBJ1-1	NA	TRBD1	TRBV5-8	TGTGCCAGCAGCTTGGGGACAGGGAGCACTGAAGCTTTCTTT	CASSLGTGSTEAFF
TRBJ2-1	NA	NA	TRBV6-1	TGTGCCAGCAGTGAAGCGCAGCCCGGGACACCTTACAATGAGCAGTTCTTC	CASSEAQPGTPYNEQFF
TRBJ1-2	NA	NA	TRBV25-1	TGTGCCAGCAGTGATTCCCGAGCGGCAGGGGCGCTCTATGGCTACACCTTC	CASSDSRAAGALYGYTF
TRBJ2-7	NA	TRBD2	TRBV6-5	TGTGCCAGCAGCCCGGGACTAGCAGCCTACGAGCAGTACTTC	CASSPGLAAYEQYF
TRBJ2-3	once	TRBD2	TRBV10-3	TGTGCTCTAGCGGGGGGGCCGGCAGATACGCAGTATTTT	CALAGGPADTQYF
TRBJ1-6	NA	TRBD1	TRBV7-2	TGTGCCAGCAGCTTAGCCCTAGCAGGGGGAAATTCACCCCTCCACTTT	CASSLALAGGNSPLHF
TRBJ2-7	NA	NA	TRBV4-3	TGCGCCAGCAGCCAAGACTCCCAGGGGAGGGAGCAGTACTTC	CASSQDSQGREQYF
TRBJ1-1	NA	NA	TRBV6-1	TGTGCCAGCTCCGGCGGGGATTTCTCTGAAGCTTTCTTT	CASSGGDFSEAFF
TRBJ1-6	NA	NA	TRBV5-1	TGCGCCAGCAGCTTGGTGAGGGCTTCTTATAATTCACCCCTCCACTTT	CASSLVRASYNSPLHF
TRBJ2-2	NA	TRBD2	TRBV6-1	TGTGCCAGCAGACCAGGACTAGCAAACACCGGGGAGCTGTTTTTT	CASRPGLANTGELFF
TRBJ2-7	NA	NA	TRBV13	TGTGCCAGCAGCCTTAGCGGATTAACCTACGAGCAGTACTTC	CASSLSGLTYEQYF
TRBJ1-3	NA	TRBD1	TRBV5-1	TGCGCCAGCAGCTTGACTCAGGGGGCCTCTGGAAACACCATATATTTT	CASSLTQGASGNTIYF